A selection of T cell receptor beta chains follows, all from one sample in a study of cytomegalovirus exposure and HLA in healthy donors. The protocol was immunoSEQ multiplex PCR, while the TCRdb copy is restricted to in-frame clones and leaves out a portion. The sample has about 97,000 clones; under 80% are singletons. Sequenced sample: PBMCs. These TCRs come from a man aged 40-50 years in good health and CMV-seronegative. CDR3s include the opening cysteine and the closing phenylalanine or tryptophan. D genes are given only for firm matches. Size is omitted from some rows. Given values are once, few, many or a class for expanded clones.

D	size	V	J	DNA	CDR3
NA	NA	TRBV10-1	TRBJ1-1	TGCGCCAGCAGTGGGTTAATAGTGAACACTGAAGCTTTCTTT	CASSGLIVNTEAFF
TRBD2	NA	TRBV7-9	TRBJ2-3	TGTGCCAGCAGCTTGGGACTAAGCACAGATACGCAGTATTTT	CASSLGLSTDTQYF
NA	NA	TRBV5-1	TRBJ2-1	TGCGCCAGCAGCAAATACAGGGACAATGAGCAGTTCTTC	CASSKYRDNEQFF
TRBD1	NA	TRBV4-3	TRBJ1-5	TGCGCCAGCAGCCAAGATCTAGGGGGCCCCGGACAGCCCCAGCATTTT	CASSQDLGGPGQPQHF
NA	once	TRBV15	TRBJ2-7	TGTGCCACCAGCAGAGGGGATACTAGCTCCTACGAGCAGTACTTC	CATSRGDTSSYEQYF
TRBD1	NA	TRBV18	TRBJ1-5	TGTGCCAGCTCACCAGCCGGGACAGGGTACGGTCAGCCCCAGCATTTT	CASSPAGTGYGQPQHF
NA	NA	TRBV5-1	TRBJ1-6	TGCGCCAGCAGCCCGGCGGACTCTAATTCACCCCTCCACTTT	CASSPADSNSPLHF
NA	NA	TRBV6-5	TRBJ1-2	TGTGCCAGCACCCACAGGGTTGGATATGGCTACACCTTC	CASTHRVGYGYTF
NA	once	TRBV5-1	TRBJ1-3	TGCGCCAGCAGCTTGGGGCAGGGAGGAAACACCATATATTTT	CASSLGQGGNTIYF
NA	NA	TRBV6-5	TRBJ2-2	TGTGCCAGCAGTCCCCAATCGGGGGTCACCGGGGAGCTGTTTTTT	CASSPQSGVTGELFF
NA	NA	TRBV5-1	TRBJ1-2	TGCGCCAGCAGCTTTGGGCAGGGGTCAGATGGCTACACCTTC	CASSFGQGSDGYTF
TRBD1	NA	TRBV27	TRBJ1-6	TGTGCCAGTCGCGGACAGGGCGCTTCACCCCTCCACTTT	CASRGQGASPLHF
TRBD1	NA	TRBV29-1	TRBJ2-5	TGCAGCGTATTACAGGGGACCGTGCAAGAGACCCAGTACTTC	CSVLQGTVQETQYF
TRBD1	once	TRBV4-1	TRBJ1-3	TGCGCCAGCAGCCACCCCGAGACAGGGTTCCTAAACACCATATATTTT	CASSHPETGFLNTIYF
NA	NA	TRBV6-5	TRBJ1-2	TGTGCCAGCACCCCCGGGGGGCGTAACTATGGCTACACCTTC	CASTPGGRNYGYTF
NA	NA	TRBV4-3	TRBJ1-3	TGCGCCAGCAGCCAAGGGGCCTCTGGAAACACCATATATTTT	CASSQGASGNTIYF
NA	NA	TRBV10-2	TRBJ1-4	TGCGCCACTAAGGGTCCAGGGGACGAAAAACTGTTTTTT	CATKGPGDEKLFF
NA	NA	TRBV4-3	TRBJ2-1	TGCGCCAGCAGCAAGTACCCAACTACAAATGAGCAGTTCTTC	CASSKYPTTNEQFF
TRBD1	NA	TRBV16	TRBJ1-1	TGTGCCAGCAGCCAATCGTACAGGGGAGGAACTGAAGCTTTCTTT	CASSQSYRGGTEAFF
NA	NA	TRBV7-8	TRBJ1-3	TGTGCCAGCAGCCACGACCGAGGAGGAAACACCATATATTTT	CASSHDRGGNTIYF
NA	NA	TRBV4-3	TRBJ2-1	TGCGCCAGCAGCCTTACTCGGTACAATGAGCAGTTCTTC	CASSLTRYNEQFF
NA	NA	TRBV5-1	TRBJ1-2	TGCGCCAGCAGCCCCTGGACAGAGGGGAACTATGGCTACACCTTC	CASSPWTEGNYGYTF
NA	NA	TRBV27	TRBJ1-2	TGTGCCAGCAGTCCCCTAGGACAGCTTACAAACTATGGCTACACCTTC	CASSPLGQLTNYGYTF
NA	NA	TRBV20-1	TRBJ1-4	TGCAGTGCCCCGGGGAGAGAAAAACTGTTTTTT	CSAPGREKLFF
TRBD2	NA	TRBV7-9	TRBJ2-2	TGTTCCAGCAGCTTGCGCGGGGGGCAAATTGATACCGGGGAGCTGTTTTTT	CSSSLRGGQIDTGELFF
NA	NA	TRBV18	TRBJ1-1	TGTGCCAGCTCACCACCGGTGGGGAGGAACACTGAAGCTTTCTTT	CASSPPVGRNTEAFF
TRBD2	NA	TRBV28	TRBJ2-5	TGTGCCAGCAGGACCCACGCAACTTCAGGACTAGCGGGGACCCGGGGAGAGACCCAGTACTTC	CASRTHATSGLAGTRGETQYF
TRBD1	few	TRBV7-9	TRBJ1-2	TGTGCCAGCAGCTTGGCTCAGGGGGCCATCTATGGCTACACCTTC	CASSLAQGAIYGYTF
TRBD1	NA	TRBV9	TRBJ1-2	TGTGCCAGCAGCACACCGGGACAGTTATATGGCTACACCTTC	CASSTPGQLYGYTF
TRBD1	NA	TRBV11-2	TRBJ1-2	TGTGCCAGCACCAATCTTCGAGGACAGGGTGATGGCTACACCTTC	CASTNLRGQGDGYTF
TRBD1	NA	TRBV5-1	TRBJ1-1	TGCGCCAGCAGCATGGACGACAGGGGTGAAGCTTTCTTT	CASSMDDRGEAFF
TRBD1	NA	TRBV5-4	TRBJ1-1	TGTGCCAGCAGCCAAGGACAGGGCTTGATGAACACTGAAGCTTTCTTT	CASSQGQGLMNTEAFF
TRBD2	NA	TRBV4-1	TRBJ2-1	TGCGCCAGCAGCCAAGAAAGACTAGCGGGGCTCTTAAGCTCCTACAATGAGCAGTTCTTC	CASSQERLAGLLSSYNEQFF
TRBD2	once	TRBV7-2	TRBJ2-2	TGTGCCAGCAGCCGTAGCGGGGACGGCGGGGAGCTGTTTTTT	CASSRSGDGGELFF
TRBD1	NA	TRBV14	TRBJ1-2	TGTGCCAGCAGCCTCGGGACAGGGGGCGATGGCTACACCTTC	CASSLGTGGDGYTF
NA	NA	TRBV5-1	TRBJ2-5	TGCGCCAGCAGCCCAGGTAGTAGCGGCCAGTTAGAGACCCAGTACTTC	CASSPGSSGQLETQYF
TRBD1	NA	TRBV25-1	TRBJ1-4	TGTGCCAGCAGTGAGCGGACAGGGATAGCAGAAAAACTGTTTTTT	CASSERTGIAEKLFF
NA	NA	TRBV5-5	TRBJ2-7	TGTGCCAGCAGCCATGACACTTACGAGCAGTACTTC	CASSHDTYEQYF
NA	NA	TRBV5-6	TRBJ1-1	TGTGCCAGCACTCTCAGGGCCAACACTGAAGCTTTCTTT	CASTLRANTEAFF
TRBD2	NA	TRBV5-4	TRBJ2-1	TGTGCCAGCAGCCTGAAACTAGCGGGGGGGCTTAATGAGCAGTTCTTC	CASSLKLAGGLNEQFF
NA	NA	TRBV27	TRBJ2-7	TGTGCCAGCAGTCCGGGCTCCTACGAGCAGTACTTC	CASSPGSYEQYF
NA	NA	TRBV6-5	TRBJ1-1	TGTGCCAGCAGAGCCGCAGGGATCACTGAAGCTTTCTTT	CASRAAGITEAFF
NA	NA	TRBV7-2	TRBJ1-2	TGTGCCAGCAGCTTAATGGGGGAGGCCTATGGCTACACCTTC	CASSLMGEAYGYTF
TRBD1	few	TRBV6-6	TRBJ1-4	TGTGCCAGCAGCTCAGACAGGGCAACTGAAAAACTGTTTTTT	CASSSDRATEKLFF
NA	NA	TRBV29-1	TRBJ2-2	TGCAGCGTTGATGGAGGGACCGGGGAGCTGTTTTTT	CSVDGGTGELFF
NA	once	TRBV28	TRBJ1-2	TGTGCCAGCAGCCTAATCCCCGTGGTAAGGGGAAGGGGCTACACCTTC	CASSLIPVVRGRGYTF